This TCR beta chain was sequenced during a study of beta chain features in type 1 diabetes. Concerning this clone: Its antigen is undetermined.

Study-wide points: TCRB CDR3 length was moderately but significantly reduced in all four CD4+ subsets of Type 1 diabetes patients.

The CDR3 length is 14 residues. The ends lost 5 bases at V and 1 base at J; junction bases unmatched: 2. CDR1 is MDHEN, CDR2 SYDVKM, per germline. The authors took one heparinised blood draw, averaging about 110 mL, from each donor. Naive, central memory, regulatory and stem cell-like memory cells within the CD4+ compartment were sorted using CD45RO/CCR7/CD25/CD127/CD95/CD27. Expressed TCRB transcripts were sequenced because the isolated RNA had all been reverse transcribed beforehand. Only in-frame clones appear in the TCRdb table, and some are missing; sequencing was by immunoSEQ multiplex PCR. This sample has about 370,000 clones; approximately 16% occur once, and the top ten carry approximately 0.019%.

The chain has TRBV28 and TRBJ2-4; 7 bases agree with TRBD2. Specimen: naive CD4+ T cells from blood. This sequence was found in a woman aged 18-29 years in good health. The DNA for the CDR3 is TGTGCCAGCAGTCTACTAGCGGCCAAAAACATTCAGTACTTC. This encodes CASSLLAAKNIQYF.